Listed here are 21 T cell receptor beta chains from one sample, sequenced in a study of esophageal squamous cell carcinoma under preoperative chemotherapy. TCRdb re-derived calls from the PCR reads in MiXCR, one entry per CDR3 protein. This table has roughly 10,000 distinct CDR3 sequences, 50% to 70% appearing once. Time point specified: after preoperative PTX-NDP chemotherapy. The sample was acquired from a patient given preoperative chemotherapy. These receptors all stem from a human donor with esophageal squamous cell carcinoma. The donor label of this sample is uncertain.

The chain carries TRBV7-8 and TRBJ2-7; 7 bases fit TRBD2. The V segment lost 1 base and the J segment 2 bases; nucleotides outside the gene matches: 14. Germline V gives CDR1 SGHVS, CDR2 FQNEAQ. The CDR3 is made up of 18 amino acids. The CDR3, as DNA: TGTGCCAGCAGCTTAGGGGGTGGAAGCGGGGTGAACACCTACGAGCAGTACTTC. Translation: CASSLGGGSGVNTYEQYF.

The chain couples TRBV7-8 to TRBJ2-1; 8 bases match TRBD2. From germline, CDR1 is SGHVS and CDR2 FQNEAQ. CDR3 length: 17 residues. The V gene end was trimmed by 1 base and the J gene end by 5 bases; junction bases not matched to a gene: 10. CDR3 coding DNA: TGTGCCAGCAGCTTAGAGATTAGCCTCGGGAGGGACAATGAGCAGTTCTTC. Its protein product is CASSLEISLGRDNEQFF.

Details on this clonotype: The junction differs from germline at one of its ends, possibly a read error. The CDR3 nucleotides are TGTGCCAGCAGTGTATTGGGGCGGTGCTACAAAGATACGCAGTATTTC. It translates to CASSVLGRCYKDTQYF. The gene calls are TRBV6-1 and TRBJ2-3; a possible D gene is TRBD1 (5 bases). The CDR3 is 16 residues long. Germline assignment: CDR1 MNHNS and CDR2 SASEGT.

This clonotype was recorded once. Written as DNA, the CDR3 is TGTGCCAGCAGCCGCGACACAACACCCCTCCACTTT. Its translation: CASSRDTTPLHF. V gene TRBV6-1 combines with J gene TRBJ1-6; D not certain. Germline V gene data show CDR1 as MNHNS and CDR2 as SASEGT. The CDR3 loop spans 12 amino acids. The V end was cut by 6 bases, the J end by 11 bases, with 11 bases between.

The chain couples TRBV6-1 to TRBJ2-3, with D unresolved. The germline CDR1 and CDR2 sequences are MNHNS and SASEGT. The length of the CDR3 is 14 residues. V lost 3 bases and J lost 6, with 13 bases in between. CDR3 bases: TGTGCCAGCAGTGACAAAGAACCCCAGGATACGCAGTATTTT. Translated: CASSDKEPQDTQYF.

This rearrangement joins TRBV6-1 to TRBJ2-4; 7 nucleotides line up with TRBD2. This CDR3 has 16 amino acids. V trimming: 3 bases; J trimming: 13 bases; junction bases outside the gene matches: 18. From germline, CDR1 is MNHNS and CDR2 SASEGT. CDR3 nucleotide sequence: TGTGCCAGCAGTGACTTGGGGGGGTGCTACAAAAACACGCAGTACTTC. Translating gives CASSDLGGCYKNTQYF.

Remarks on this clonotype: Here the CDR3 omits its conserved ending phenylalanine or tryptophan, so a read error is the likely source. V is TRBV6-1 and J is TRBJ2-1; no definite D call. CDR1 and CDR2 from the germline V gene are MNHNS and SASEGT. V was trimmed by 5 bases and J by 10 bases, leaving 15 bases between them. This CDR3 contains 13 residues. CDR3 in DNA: TGTGCCAGCAGTCCCCACCTTTTATACGAGCAGTTCCTC. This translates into CASSPHLLYEQFL.

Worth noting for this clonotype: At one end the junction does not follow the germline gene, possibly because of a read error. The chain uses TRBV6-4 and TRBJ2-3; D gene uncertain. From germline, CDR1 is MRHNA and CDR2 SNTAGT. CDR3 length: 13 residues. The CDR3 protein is CASSECGKDMQYF. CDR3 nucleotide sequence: TGTGCCAGCAGTGAGTGTGGCAAAGATATGCAGTATTTC.

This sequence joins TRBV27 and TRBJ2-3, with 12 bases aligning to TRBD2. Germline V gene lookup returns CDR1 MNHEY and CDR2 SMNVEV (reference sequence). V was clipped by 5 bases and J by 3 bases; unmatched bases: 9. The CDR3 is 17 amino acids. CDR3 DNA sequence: TGTGCCAGCAGTCCCCGACTAGCGGGAGTTGTTACAGATACGCAGTATTTT. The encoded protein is CASSPRLAGVVTDTQYF.

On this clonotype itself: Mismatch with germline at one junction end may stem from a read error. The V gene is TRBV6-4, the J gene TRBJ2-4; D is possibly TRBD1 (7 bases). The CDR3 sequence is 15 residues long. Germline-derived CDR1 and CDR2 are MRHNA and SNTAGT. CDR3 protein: CASSEAGGGKNMQYF. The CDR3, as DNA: TGTGCCAGCAGTGAGGCAGGGGGAGGCAAAAACATGCAGTACTTT.

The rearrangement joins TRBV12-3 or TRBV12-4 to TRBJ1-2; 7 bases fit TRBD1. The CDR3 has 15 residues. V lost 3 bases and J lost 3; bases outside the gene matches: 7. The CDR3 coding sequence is TGTGCCAGCAGTTTTTTAAGGGGGCGAGACTATGGCTACACCTTC. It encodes CASSFLRGRDYGYTF.

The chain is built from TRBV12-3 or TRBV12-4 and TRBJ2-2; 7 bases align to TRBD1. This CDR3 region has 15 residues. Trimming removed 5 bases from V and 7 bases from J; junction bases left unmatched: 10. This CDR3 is CASSELQGQFGELFF. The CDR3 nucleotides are TGTGCCAGCAGTGAGTTACAGGGACAGTTCGGGGAGCTGTTTTTT.

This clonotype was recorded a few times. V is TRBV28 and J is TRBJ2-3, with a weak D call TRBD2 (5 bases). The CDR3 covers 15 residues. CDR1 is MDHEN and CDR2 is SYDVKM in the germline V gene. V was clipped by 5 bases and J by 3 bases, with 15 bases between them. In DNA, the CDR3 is TGTGCCAGCAGTCCCCCATCGGGGTTAACAGATACGCAGTATTTT. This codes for CASSPPSGLTDTQYF.

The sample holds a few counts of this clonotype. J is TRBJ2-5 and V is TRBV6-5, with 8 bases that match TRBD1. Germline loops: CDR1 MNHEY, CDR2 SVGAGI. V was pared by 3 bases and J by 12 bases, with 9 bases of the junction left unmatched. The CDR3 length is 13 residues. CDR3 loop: CASSYSQGQVEYF. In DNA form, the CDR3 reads TGTGCCAGCAGTTATTCCCAGGGACAGGTCGAGTACTTC.

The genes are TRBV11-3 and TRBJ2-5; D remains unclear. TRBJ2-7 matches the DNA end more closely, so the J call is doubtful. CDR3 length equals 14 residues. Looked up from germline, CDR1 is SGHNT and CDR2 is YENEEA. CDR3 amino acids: CASSLEQETYEQYF. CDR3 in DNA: TGTGCCAGCAGCTTAGAACAAGAAACCTACGAGCAGTACTTC.

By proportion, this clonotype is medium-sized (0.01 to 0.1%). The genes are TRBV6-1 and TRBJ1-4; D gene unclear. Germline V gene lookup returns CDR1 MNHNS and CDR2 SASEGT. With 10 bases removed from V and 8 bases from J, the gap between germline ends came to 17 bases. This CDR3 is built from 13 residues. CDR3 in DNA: TGTGCCACCTCAGGCCTGGCGGGGGAAAAACTGTTTTTT. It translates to CATSGLAGEKLFF.

CDR3 loop: CASSRDSNEQFF. In DNA, the CDR3 is TGTGCCAGCAGCCGGGACAGTAATGAGCAGTTCTTC. The genes are TRBV28 and TRBJ2-3, with TRBD1 matching 7 bases. The tail of the sequence fits TRBJ2-1 better, so the J call may be wrong. The V gene's germline CDR1 is MDHEN and CDR2 SYDVKM. CDR3 length equals 12 residues.

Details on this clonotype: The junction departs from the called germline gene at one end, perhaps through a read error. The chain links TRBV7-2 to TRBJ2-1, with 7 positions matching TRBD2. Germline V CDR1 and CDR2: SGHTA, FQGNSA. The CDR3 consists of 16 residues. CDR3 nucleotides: TGTGCCAGCGGGGGGGTGGGGGGACCGGACACAGAGACGCAGTACTTT. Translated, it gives CASGGVGGPDTETQYF.

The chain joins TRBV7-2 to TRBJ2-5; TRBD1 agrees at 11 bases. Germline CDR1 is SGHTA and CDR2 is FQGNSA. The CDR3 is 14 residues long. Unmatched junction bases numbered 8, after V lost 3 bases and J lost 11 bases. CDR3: CASSLDRGRSEQYF. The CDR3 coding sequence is TGTGCCAGCAGCTTGGACAGGGGGCGATCTGAGCAGTACTTC.

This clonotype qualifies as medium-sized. The CDR3 sequence: CASSLYSGRAQETQYF. DNA of the CDR3: TGTGCCAGCAGCTTATATAGCGGGAGGGCCCAAGAGACCCAGTACTTC. The V call is TRBV7-2, the J call TRBJ2-5, with 11 bases identical to TRBD2. CDR3 length: 16 amino acids. From germline, CDR1 is SGHTA and CDR2 FQGNSA. J lost 1 base, V lost 2 bases, and 3 bases had no gene match. The variable domain in full, completed from reference TRBV7-2 and TRBJ2-5, reads GAGVSQSPSNKVTEKGKDVELRCDPISGHTALYWYRQSLGQGLEFLIYFQGNSAPDKSGLPSDRFSAERTGGSVSTLTIQRTQQEDSAVYLCASSLYSGRAQETQYFGPGTRLLVL.

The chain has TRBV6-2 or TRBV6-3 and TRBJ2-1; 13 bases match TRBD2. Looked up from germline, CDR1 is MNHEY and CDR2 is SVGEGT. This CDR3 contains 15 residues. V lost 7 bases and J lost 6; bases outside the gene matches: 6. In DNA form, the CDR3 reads TGTGCCAGCATTCCGGGACTAGCGGGATCCAATGAGCAGTTCTTC. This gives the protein CASIPGLAGSNEQFF.